The 24 T cell receptor beta chains below all came from one sample that was sequenced in a study of T cells in severe cutaneous drug reactions. Libraries were made by iRepertoire multiplex PCR with TCR subtype-specific primers for bulk and single-cell sequencing. TCRdb reanalyzed the multiplex PCR reads and collapses them to one entry per CDR3 protein, without DNA. The specimen's table records just over 20,000 distinct CDR3 sequences. Carbamazepine had induced Stevens-Johnson syndrome or toxic epidermal necrolysis in the sequenced donors. The sequencing sample was made of PBMCs. These receptors all come from a human donor with toxic epidermal necrolysis, a severe cutaneous drug reaction.

The chain recombines TRBV19 with TRBJ2-2; the D call from TCRdb, TRBD2, cannot be confirmed without DNA. This CDR3 has 17 amino acids. Germline V gene lookup returns CDR1 LNHDA and CDR2 SQIVND (reference sequence). The CDR3 region is CASSIGGLAGSTGELFF.

This chain links TRBV7-9 with TRBJ2-1; the TRBD2 assignment by TCRdb is unverifiable without DNA. The CDR3 has 14 residues. Germline CDR1 and CDR2: SEHNR and FQNEAQ (reference sequence). The CDR3 loop is CAILDGTSSHEQFF.

This rearrangement joins TRBV7-9 to TRBJ2-3; TCRdb's D gene call, TRBD1, goes unchecked for lack of DNA. Germline V gene data show CDR1 as SEHNR and CDR2 as FQNEAQ (reference sequence). The CDR3 sequence is 14 residues long. CDR3 in amino acids: CASRRTGGRDTQYF. Based on the CDR3 plus reference TRBV7-9 and TRBJ2-3, the full variable domain is DTGVSQNPRHKITKRGQNVTFRCDPISEHNRLYWYRQTLGQGPEFLTYFQNEAQLEKSRLLSDRFSAERPKGSFSTLEIQRTEQGDSAMYLCASRRTGGRDTQYFGPGTRLTVL.

This rearrangement joins TRBV18 to TRBJ1-5. Germline V gene data show CDR1 as KGHSH and CDR2 as LQKENI. The CDR3 is made up of 14 amino acids. CDR3 region: CASSPVFSNQPQHF.

This chain connects TRBV5-5 to TRBJ2-1; lacking DNA, the TRBD1 call made by TCRdb goes unchecked. The CDR3 loop spans 15 amino acids. The germline V gene has CDR1 SGHKS and CDR2 YYEKEE (reference sequence). The CDR3 protein is CASSPGGATYNEQFF.

This clonotype shows up as medium-sized by frequency. The rearrangement uses TRBV2 and TRBJ2-3; TCRdb indicates TRBD2, and absent DNA this call remains unverified. CDR1 is SNHLY and CDR2 is FYNNEI in the germline V gene. The CDR3 sequence is 15 residues long. The CDR3 spells CASNIAGGSTDTQYF.

The chain links TRBV29-1 to TRBJ2-1; TCRdb selects TRBD1, and the lack of DNA leaves this call unchecked. The CDR3 consists of 16 residues. Germline-derived CDR1 and CDR2 are SQVTM and ANQGSEA. The CDR3 sequence is CSVTEGSGRAYNEQFF.

V gene TRBV7-9 combines with J gene TRBJ2-2; TCRdb's D call of TRBD2 is untestable without DNA. The germline CDR1 and CDR2 sequences are SEHNR and FQNEAQ (reference sequence). The CDR3 is 14 residues long. The chain's CDR3 is CASSLSGSNGELFF.

The CDR3 here is CASSQEGVRVGGGYTF. V usage is TRBV4-2 and J usage is TRBJ1-2; with no DNA, the TCRdb D assignment of TRBD1 cannot be verified. Germline V lookup: CDR1 LGHNA, CDR2 YNFKEQ. This CDR3 region has 16 residues.

By frequency, this clonotype is medium-sized. V and J are TRBV9 and TRBJ2-7. CDR1 is SGDLS and CDR2 is YYNGEE in the germline V gene. This CDR3 has 13 amino acids. CDR3 region: CASSVGGYGEQYF.

The chain links TRBV28 to TRBJ2-7; without DNA, the TCRdb call of TRBD1 cannot be checked. CDR1 is MDHEN, CDR2 SYDVKM, per germline. This CDR3 is built from 13 residues. The CDR3 protein is CASGKGGLDEQYF. The full variable domain, in which reference TRBV28 and TRBJ2-7 provide the parts outside the CDR3, is DVKVTQSSRYLVKRTGEKVFLECVQDMDHENMFWYRQDPGLGLRLIYFSYDVKMKEKGDIPEGYSVSREKKERFSLILESASTNQTSMYLCASGKGGLDEQYFGPGTRLTVT.

The gene calls are TRBV5-1 and TRBJ2-1; TCRdb returns TRBD1, unconfirmable since there is no DNA. Germline V gene lookup returns CDR1 SGHRS and CDR2 YFSETQ. The CDR3 is 15 residues long. The CDR3 sequence: CASSLTGGLYNEQFF.

The chain employs TRBV19 and TRBJ1-4; the TCRdb D gene call, TRBD1, has no DNA to confirm it. Germline V gene data show CDR1 as LNHDA and CDR2 as SQIVND (reference sequence). The CDR3 spans 13 residues. The CDR3 sequence: CASTTGNNEKLFF.

CDR3 loop: CASSALTNEQFF. The chain combines TRBV11-2 with TRBJ2-1. The CDR3 consists of 12 residues. Germline CDR1 SGHAT, CDR2 FQNNGV.

The rearrangement joins TRBV12-3 or TRBV12-4 to TRBJ2-7. The CDR3 is 12 residues long. CDR3 amino acids: CASSSVRYEQYF.

The chain recombines TRBV4-1 with TRBJ2-2; the TCRdb call, TRBD2, lacks DNA for checking. The CDR3 sequence is 15 residues long. Germline CDR1 reads MGHRA; CDR2 reads YSYEKL. CDR3 sequence reads: CASSLLGGNTGELFF.

The chain combines TRBV20-1 with TRBJ2-3; the D gene TCRdb calls, TRBD2, cannot be checked with no DNA. The CDR3 loop spans 15 amino acids. Per the germline V gene, CDR1 is DFQATT and CDR2 is SNEGSKA (reference sequence). CDR3 loop: CSARGTSGGGDTQYF.

The chain carries TRBV27 and TRBJ1-1; TCRdb's assignment of TRBD1 cannot be checked, as there is no DNA. The CDR3 loop spans 13 amino acids. Germline CDR1 is MNHEY and CDR2 is SMNVEV (reference sequence). CDR3 in amino acids: CASSWTENTEAFF.

The chain uses TRBV10-1 and TRBJ2-1; TCRdb reports TRBD1, a call that lacks DNA to check it against. CDR3 length: 13 amino acids. CDR1 is WNHNN and CDR2 is SYGVQD in the germline V gene (reference sequence). The chain's CDR3 is CASSEGRYNEQFF.

The rearrangement joins TRBV27 to TRBJ2-1; TCRdb returns TRBD1, unconfirmable since there is no DNA. The CDR3 is 15 residues long. Germline V lookup: CDR1 MNHEY, CDR2 SMNVEV (reference sequence). CDR3 sequence: CASTPWSHSYNEQFF.

This chain joins TRBV6-5 and TRBJ2-3. Germline V CDR1 and CDR2: MNHEY, SVGAGI. This CDR3 contains 14 residues. The CDR3 is CASSYSIGDDTQYF.

V usage is TRBV20-1 and J usage is TRBJ1-5; the D gene TCRdb calls, TRBD1, cannot be checked with no DNA. From germline, CDR1 is DFQATT and CDR2 SNEGSKA (reference sequence). The CDR3 is 14 amino acids. This CDR3 reads CSAFGQGREQPQHF.

The gene calls are TRBV29-1 and TRBJ2-1; TCRdb reports TRBD1, a call that lacks DNA to check it against. Germline CDR1 SQVTM, CDR2 ANQGSEA. There are 14 residues in the CDR3. CDR3 region: CSVVWDGRRNEQFF.

The V call is TRBV20-1, the J call TRBJ2-1. The CDR3 has 14 residues. Germline V CDR1 and CDR2: DFQATT, SNEGSKA (reference sequence). CDR3 region: CSARGLSSYNEQFF.